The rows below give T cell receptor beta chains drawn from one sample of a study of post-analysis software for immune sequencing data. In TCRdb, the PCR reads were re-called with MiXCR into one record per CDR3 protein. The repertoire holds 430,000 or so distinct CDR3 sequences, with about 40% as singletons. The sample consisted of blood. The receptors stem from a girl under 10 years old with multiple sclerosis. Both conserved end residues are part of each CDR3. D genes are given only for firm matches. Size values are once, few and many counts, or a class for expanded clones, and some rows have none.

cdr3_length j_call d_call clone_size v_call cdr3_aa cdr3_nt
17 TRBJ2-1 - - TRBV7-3 CASSLTSTRGNYNEQFF TGTGCCAGCAGCTTAACTTCAACTCGGGGAAACTACAATGAGCAGTTCTTC
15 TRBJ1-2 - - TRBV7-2 CASSLGQGGFYGYTF TGTGCCAGCAGCTTAGGGCAGGGCGGCTTTTACGGCTACACCTTC
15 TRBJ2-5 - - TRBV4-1 CASSQEYGRWETQYF TGCGCCAGCAGCCAAGAGTATGGACGCTGGGAGACCCAGTACTTC
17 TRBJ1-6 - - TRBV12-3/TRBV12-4 CASSPLAAIARRSPLHF TGTGCCAGCAGTCCCCTGGCAGCGATAGCAAGAAGATCACCCCTCCACTTT
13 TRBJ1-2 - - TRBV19 CASSPRSGNGYTF TGTGCCAGTAGTCCCCGGTCTGGGAACGGCTACACCTTC
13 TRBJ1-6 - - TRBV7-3 CASSSIRDSPPHF TGTGCCAGCAGCTCCATAAGGGATTCACCCCCCCACTTT
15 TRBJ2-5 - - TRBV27 CASSLMGTRTETQYF TGTGCCAGCAGTTTAATGGGGACCCGTACGGAGACCCAGTACTTC
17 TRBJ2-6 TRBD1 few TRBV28 CASRPRTGISGANVLTF TGTGCCAGCAGACCCCGGACAGGAATATCTGGGGCCAACGTCCTGACTTTC
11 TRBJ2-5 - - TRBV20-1 CSARMSETQYF TGCAGTGCTAGGATGTCAGAGACCCAGTACTTC
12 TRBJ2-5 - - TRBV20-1 CSAPGARETQYF TGCAGTGCTCCGGGGGCCCGGGAGACCCAGTACTTC
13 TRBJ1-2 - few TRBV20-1 CSARVGVGYGYTF TGCAGTGCTAGAGTAGGGGTGGGCTATGGCTACACCTTC
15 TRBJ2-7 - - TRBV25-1 CASSEYGTIGYEQYF TGTGCCAGCAGTGAATATGGGACGATCGGCTACGAGCAGTACTTC
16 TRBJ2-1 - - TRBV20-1 CSAPPLSGVSYNEQFF TGCAGTGCTCCCCCCCTTTCGGGAGTGTCCTACAATGAGCAGTTCTTC
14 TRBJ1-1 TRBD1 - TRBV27 CASRPGQGFGEAFF TGTGCCAGCAGACCGGGACAGGGGTTCGGTGAAGCTTTCTTT
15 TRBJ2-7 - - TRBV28 CASSLDGSGNYEQYF TGTGCCAGCAGTTTAGACGGTTCAGGGAACTACGAGCAGTACTTC
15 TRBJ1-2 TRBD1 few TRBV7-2 CASSFGQGANYGYTF TGTGCCAGCAGCTTTGGGCAGGGGGCGAACTATGGCTACACCTTC
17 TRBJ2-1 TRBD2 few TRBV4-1 CASSQYPTSGAYNEQFF TGCGCCAGCAGCCAGTATCCGACTAGCGGGGCCTACAATGAGCAGTTCTTC
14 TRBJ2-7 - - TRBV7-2 CASSLKGLTYEQYF TGTGCCAGCAGCTTAAAGGGGTTGACCTACGAGCAGTACTTC